This T cell receptor beta chain emerged from a study of cytomegalovirus exposure and HLA in healthy donors. Points from the study as a whole: TCR beta sequences reportedly predicted most subjects' HLA-A and HLA-B alleles accurately.

The PCR employed 60 Vbeta primers together with 13 Jbeta primers. In the original analysis: As a later analysis found, there were tens of millions of unique TCR beta chains, of which around 10 million were shared. The repertoire was sequenced with immunoSEQ multiplex PCR; TCRdb's copy has only in-frame clones and lacks some. V and J calls and clone size are copied from that table; D and trimming were computed from the DNA. The data hold about 78,000 clones, with more than 65% observed a single time. The CDR3 covers 13 residues. CDR1 is GTSNPN and CDR2 is SVGIG in the germline V gene (reference sequence). Trimming cost V 5 bases and J 11 bases; bases outside gene matches: 13. Concerning this clone itself: What it binds is unknown.

The sequence came from a woman aged 40 to 50 in good health and CMV-seropositive. The chain recombines TRBV30 with TRBJ2-5; 8 bases fit TRBD1. Sequencing used PBMCs. The CDR3 here is CAWSGQGIQKQYF. CDR3 bases: TGTGCCTGGTCAGGACAGGGTATACAGAAGCAGTACTTC.